This T cell receptor (beta chain) was captured in a study of beta chain features in type 1 diabetes. The study's findings and limits: Whether HLA type influences TCRB rearrangement remained unresolved here.

Sequenced material consisted of expressed TCRB transcripts (all of the isolated RNA was reverse transcribed). Measured with immunoSEQ multiplex PCR; TCRdb has only the in-frame clones, and not every one. This sample yields some 230,000 clones, of which over 7.5% are seen a single time; about 0.037% belongs to the top ten. This clone was picked up a small number of times. Its antigen is currently unknown. This clonotype was obtained from a woman aged 18 to 35 in good health. The sample taken for sequencing was naive CD4+ T cells from blood.

CDR3 sequence reads: CASSSTGTDNYGYTF. CDR3 sequence (DNA): TGTGCCAGCTCATCCACCGGGACAGATAACTATGGCTACACCTTC. The chain combines TRBV18 with TRBJ1-2; the match to TRBD1 covers 7 bases. V was pared by 5 bases and J by 1 base, with 7 bases of the junction left unmatched. The V gene's germline CDR1 is KGHSH and CDR2 LQKENI. This CDR3 has 15 residues.